This paragraph covers one TCR beta chain sequence. V lost 2 bases and J lost 7, with 11 bases in between. This CDR3 comprises 13 residues. Germline CDR1 is MNHEY and CDR2 is SVGAGI. This cohort consisted of healthy bone marrow donors. The sample comes from a study of cytomegalovirus exposure and HLA in healthy donors. PCR employed 60 Vbeta and 13 Jbeta primers. The protocol was immunoSEQ multiplex PCR, while the TCRdb copy is restricted to in-frame clones and leaves out a portion. The data show about 140,000 clones, roughly four fifths seen once. The material sequenced was PBMCs. This sequence originates from a woman aged 40 to 50 in good health and CMV-seronegative. The genes are TRBV6-5 and TRBJ1-2, with TRBD1 as a possible D gene (6 bases). As DNA, the CDR3 is TGTGCCAGCAGTTACCGACTGGACAGTGGCTACACCTTC. Translation gives CASSYRLDSGYTF.